Listed below are T cell receptor beta chains from one sample, sequenced in a study of regulatory T cells in long-lasting Graves disease. TCRdb re-called the multiplex PCR reads with MiXCR, one entry per CDR3 protein. The table has about 290,000 distinct CDR3 sequences, 20% to 25% seen once; the top ten hold roughly 56%. The sample consisted of peripheral blood mononuclear cells (PBMCs), taken when the disease was refractory, from a patient treated with antithyroid drugs. Source of these receptors: a female donor with Graves disease. Both conserved end residues are part of each CDR3. The order of the fields is V gene, J gene, clone size, D gene, CDR3 protein, CDR3 DNA. The D gene is left open where the match is weak. Only some rows state a clone size, as once, few, many or a class for expanded clones.

v_call: TRBV7-2
j_call: TRBJ2-4
clone_size: NA
d_call: TRBD2
cdr3_aa: CASSPSGGGPKNIQYF
cdr3_nt: TGTGCCAGCAGCCCCTCGGGCGGGGGTCCCAAAAACATTCAGTACTTC

v_call: TRBV6-1
j_call: TRBJ2-3
clone_size: NA
d_call: TRBD2
cdr3_aa: CASSLSGRALRTDTQYF
cdr3_nt: TGTGCCAGCAGTCTCAGCGGGAGGGCGTTGCGCACAGATACGCAGTATTTT

v_call: TRBV2
j_call: TRBJ1-2
clone_size: many
d_call: NA
cdr3_aa: CASSEGGWGAYGYTF
cdr3_nt: TGTGCCAGCAGTGAAGGGGGCTGGGGAGCCTATGGCTACACCTTC

v_call: TRBV3-1
j_call: TRBJ2-5
clone_size: many
d_call: NA
cdr3_aa: CASSQGAIPEETQYF
cdr3_nt: TGTGCCAGCAGCCAGGGGGCGATACCGGAGGAGACCCAGTACTTC

v_call: TRBV6-1
j_call: TRBJ2-7
clone_size: few
d_call: TRBD1
cdr3_aa: CASSEFFFDETGGSYEQYF
cdr3_nt: TGTGCCAGCAGTGAATTTTTCTTTGATGAGACAGGGGGCTCCTACGAGCAGTACTTC

v_call: TRBV6-1
j_call: TRBJ2-7
clone_size: many
d_call: TRBD2
cdr3_aa: CASSEVAGLYEQYF
cdr3_nt: TGTGCCAGCAGTGAGGTAGCGGGACTCTACGAGCAGTACTTC

v_call: TRBV9
j_call: TRBJ2-2
clone_size: NA
d_call: TRBD1
cdr3_aa: CASSVGTGYAGELFF
cdr3_nt: TGTGCCAGCAGCGTGGGGACAGGGTACGCCGGGGAGCTGTTTTTT

v_call: TRBV5-6
j_call: TRBJ2-6
clone_size: NA
d_call: NA
cdr3_aa: CASSSSGTAGANVLTF
cdr3_nt: TGTGCCAGCAGCTCCTCAGGGACCGCTGGGGCCAACGTCCTGACTTTC

v_call: TRBV7-9
j_call: TRBJ2-7
clone_size: NA
d_call: TRBD2
cdr3_aa: CASRLGGLAGSDEQYF
cdr3_nt: TGTGCCAGCAGACTAGGGGGACTAGCGGGATCCGACGAGCAGTACTTC

v_call: TRBV6-1
j_call: TRBJ2-7
clone_size: few
d_call: NA
cdr3_aa: CASSDREDEQYF
cdr3_nt: TGTGCCAGCAGTGACAGGGAGGACGAGCAGTACTTC

v_call: TRBV6-1
j_call: TRBJ2-7
clone_size: many
d_call: TRBD1
cdr3_aa: CASRMTGFHEQYF
cdr3_nt: TGTGCCAGCAGAATGACAGGGTTCCACGAGCAGTACTTC

v_call: TRBV28
j_call: TRBJ1-5
clone_size: many
d_call: TRBD1
cdr3_aa: CASYSTGTYQPQHF
cdr3_nt: TGTGCCAGCTATTCGACAGGGACATATCAGCCCCAGCATTTT

v_call: TRBV30
j_call: TRBJ2-7
clone_size: NA
d_call: TRBD1
cdr3_aa: CAWSADRVTYEQYF
cdr3_nt: TGTGCCTGGAGCGCAGACAGGGTAACCTACGAGCAGTACTTC

v_call: TRBV20-1
j_call: TRBJ2-1
clone_size: NA
d_call: NA
cdr3_aa: CSAREPRDNPYNEQFF
cdr3_nt: TGCAGTGCTAGAGAACCCCGGGACAATCCCTACAATGAGCAGTTCTTC

v_call: TRBV4-2
j_call: TRBJ2-7
clone_size: NA
d_call: TRBD1
cdr3_aa: CASSQTGDYEQYF
cdr3_nt: TGTGCCAGCAGCCAGACAGGGGACTACGAGCAGTACTTC

v_call: TRBV18
j_call: TRBJ1-6
clone_size: few
d_call: NA
cdr3_aa: CASSPQRALTSSYNSPLHF
cdr3_nt: TGTGCCAGCTCACCACAAAGGGCCCTGACAAGCTCCTATAATTCACCCCTCCACTTT

v_call: TRBV27
j_call: TRBJ2-7
clone_size: few
d_call: NA
cdr3_aa: CASSRGDNKYYEQYF
cdr3_nt: TGTGCCAGCAGTAGAGGGGACAACAAATACTACGAGCAGTACTTC

v_call: TRBV27
j_call: TRBJ2-5
clone_size: NA
d_call: NA
cdr3_aa: CASWRGETQYF
cdr3_nt: TGTGCCAGCTGGAGGGGCGAGACCCAGTACTTC

v_call: TRBV20-1
j_call: TRBJ2-7
clone_size: NA
d_call: NA
cdr3_aa: CSASDVRSSYEQYF
cdr3_nt: TGCAGTGCTTCAGACGTCCGTAGCTCCTACGAGCAGTACTTC

v_call: TRBV30
j_call: TRBJ1-2
clone_size: NA
d_call: NA
cdr3_aa: CAWSVQGMDGYTF
cdr3_nt: TGTGCCTGGAGTGTGCAGGGTATGGATGGCTACACCTTC

v_call: TRBV27
j_call: TRBJ2-7
clone_size: many
d_call: TRBD2
cdr3_aa: CASSSGTSGRHEQYF
cdr3_nt: TGTGCCAGCAGCTCCGGGACTAGCGGGAGGCACGAGCAGTACTTC

v_call: TRBV9
j_call: TRBJ2-2
clone_size: few
d_call: NA
cdr3_aa: CASSVGLGNEAGELFF
cdr3_nt: TGTGCCAGCAGCGTAGGCTTAGGGAATGAGGCCGGGGAGCTGTTTTTT

v_call: TRBV20-1
j_call: TRBJ2-5
clone_size: many
d_call: NA
cdr3_aa: CSARDGTGRETQYF
cdr3_nt: TGCAGTGCTAGAGATGGGACGGGGCGGGAGACCCAGTACTTC

v_call: TRBV29-1
j_call: TRBJ2-5
clone_size: NA
d_call: TRBD2
cdr3_aa: CSVRPSRAGEGETQYF
cdr3_nt: TGCAGCGTCCGCCCCTCTCGAGCGGGAGAGGGAGAGACCCAGTACTTC

v_call: TRBV7-9
j_call: TRBJ1-1
clone_size: NA
d_call: NA
cdr3_aa: CASSLDGAFF
cdr3_nt: TGTGCCAGCAGCTTAGATGGAGCTTTCTTT

v_call: TRBV2
j_call: TRBJ2-2
clone_size: many
d_call: NA
cdr3_aa: CASTPGFGTGELFF
cdr3_nt: TGTGCCAGCACTCCGGGGTTTGGCACCGGGGAGCTGTTTTTT

v_call: TRBV7-6
j_call: TRBJ1-5
clone_size: NA
d_call: NA
cdr3_aa: CASGSPERLNQPQHF
cdr3_nt: TGTGCCAGCGGTTCCCCCGAACGACTCAATCAGCCCCAGCATTTT

v_call: TRBV18
j_call: TRBJ1-5
clone_size: few
d_call: NA
cdr3_aa: CASSPQGLDQPQHF
cdr3_nt: TGTGCCAGCTCTCCCCAGGGATTGGATCAGCCCCAGCATTTT

v_call: TRBV5-1
j_call: TRBJ2-2
clone_size: few
d_call: TRBD2
cdr3_aa: CASSDNSGSNTGELFF
cdr3_nt: TGCGCCAGCAGCGACAATAGCGGGAGCAACACCGGGGAGCTGTTTTTT

v_call: TRBV15
j_call: TRBJ2-2
clone_size: many
d_call: NA
cdr3_aa: CATSRATGTGELFF
cdr3_nt: TGTGCCACCAGCAGAGCAACAGGGACCGGGGAGCTGTTTTTT

v_call: TRBV27
j_call: TRBJ2-7
clone_size: NA
d_call: NA
cdr3_aa: CASSRTGMIYEQYF
cdr3_nt: TGTGCCAGCTCCCGCACAGGGATGATTTACGAGCAGTACTTC

v_call: TRBV6-5
j_call: TRBJ1-1
clone_size: many
d_call: NA
cdr3_aa: CASSSPRGVTEAFF
cdr3_nt: TGTGCCAGCAGTTCCCCCCGGGGGGTAACTGAAGCTTTCTTT

v_call: TRBV19
j_call: TRBJ1-1
clone_size: few
d_call: NA
cdr3_aa: CASSIPGNTEAFF
cdr3_nt: TGTGCCAGTAGTATACCGGGGAACACTGAAGCTTTCTTT

v_call: TRBV18
j_call: TRBJ1-5
clone_size: few
d_call: NA
cdr3_aa: CASSPGYSNQPQHF
cdr3_nt: TGTGCCAGCTCACCAGGTTATAGCAATCAGCCCCAGCATTTT

v_call: TRBV27
j_call: TRBJ1-6
clone_size: few
d_call: NA
cdr3_aa: CASGDKNSPLHF
cdr3_nt: TGTGCCAGCGGGGACAAGAATTCACCCCTCCACTTT

v_call: TRBV18
j_call: TRBJ2-5
clone_size: NA
d_call: TRBD1
cdr3_aa: CASSQRQGIQETQYF
cdr3_nt: TGTGCCAGCTCCCAACGACAGGGAATACAAGAGACCCAGTACTTC

v_call: TRBV6-1
j_call: TRBJ2-2
clone_size: few
d_call: TRBD2
cdr3_aa: CASSEGGRALGPGELFF
cdr3_nt: TGTGCCAGCAGTGAAGGAGGGAGGGCCCTTGGGCCCGGGGAGCTGTTTTTT

v_call: TRBV28
j_call: TRBJ1-5
clone_size: NA
d_call: NA
cdr3_aa: CASGGPYSNQPQHF
cdr3_nt: TGTGCCAGCGGCGGACCATATAGCAATCAGCCCCAGCATTTT

v_call: TRBV6-1
j_call: TRBJ2-5
clone_size: many
d_call: TRBD1
cdr3_aa: CASGTGETQYF
cdr3_nt: TGTGCCAGCGGGACAGGAGAGACCCAGTACTTC

v_call: TRBV6-1
j_call: TRBJ2-7
clone_size: many
d_call: NA
cdr3_aa: CASSVGPQYF
cdr3_nt: TGTGCCAGCAGTGTGGGGCCGCAGTACTTC

v_call: TRBV5-4
j_call: TRBJ1-4
clone_size: few
d_call: TRBD1
cdr3_aa: CASSLNRGIDEKLFF
cdr3_nt: TGTGCCAGCAGCTTAAACAGGGGGATCGATGAAAAACTGTTTTTT

v_call: TRBV6-1
j_call: TRBJ2-5
clone_size: NA
d_call: TRBD2
cdr3_aa: CASSGVRTSGQETQYF
cdr3_nt: TGTGCCAGCAGTGGGGTAAGGACTAGCGGACAAGAGACCCAGTACTTC

v_call: TRBV3-1
j_call: TRBJ2-5
clone_size: many
d_call: NA
cdr3_aa: CASSQSGGAQETQYF
cdr3_nt: TGTGCCAGCAGCCAAAGCGGAGGAGCACAAGAGACCCAGTACTTC

v_call: TRBV28
j_call: TRBJ1-6
clone_size: few
d_call: TRBD1
cdr3_aa: CASTQGGQGNSPLHF
cdr3_nt: TGTGCCAGCACCCAGGGGGGACAGGGTAACTCACCCCTCCACTTT

v_call: TRBV30
j_call: TRBJ1-2
clone_size: many
d_call: NA
cdr3_aa: CAWKGDDYGYTF
cdr3_nt: TGTGCCTGGAAGGGGGATGACTATGGCTACACCTTC

v_call: TRBV24-1
j_call: TRBJ2-7
clone_size: NA
d_call: NA
cdr3_aa: CATSDSKGPYEQYF
cdr3_nt: TGTGCCACCAGTGATTCGAAGGGCCCCTACGAGCAGTACTTC

v_call: TRBV7-2
j_call: TRBJ2-3
clone_size: NA
d_call: TRBD1
cdr3_aa: CASSPRQGGTDTQYF
cdr3_nt: TGTGCCAGCAGCCCCCGACAGGGCGGCACAGATACGCAGTATTTT

v_call: TRBV7-9
j_call: TRBJ2-7
clone_size: few
d_call: NA
cdr3_aa: CASSSTIRAPYEQYF
cdr3_nt: TGTGCCAGCAGCTCCACGATTCGAGCGCCCTACGAGCAGTACTTC

v_call: TRBV5-8
j_call: TRBJ2-5
clone_size: few
d_call: NA
cdr3_aa: CASSYVRERGETQYF
cdr3_nt: TGTGCCAGCAGCTACGTCAGGGAAAGGGGGGAGACCCAGTACTTC

v_call: TRBV6-5
j_call: TRBJ2-1
clone_size: few
d_call: NA
cdr3_aa: CASSSPAGSGNEQFF
cdr3_nt: TGTGCCAGCAGTTCCCCTGCAGGGTCCGGCAATGAGCAGTTCTTC

v_call: TRBV25-1
j_call: TRBJ2-7
clone_size: many
d_call: TRBD1
cdr3_aa: CASSADRDLAYEQYF
cdr3_nt: TGTGCCAGCAGCGCGGACAGGGACCTGGCCTACGAGCAGTACTTC

v_call: TRBV6-1
j_call: TRBJ1-1
clone_size: many
d_call: NA
cdr3_aa: CASSFWTVNTEAFF
cdr3_nt: TGTGCCAGCAGCTTCTGGACAGTTAACACTGAAGCTTTCTTT

v_call: TRBV7-2
j_call: TRBJ1-2
clone_size: many
d_call: NA
cdr3_aa: CASSLAVTAIYTF
cdr3_nt: TGTGCCAGCAGCTTAGCGGTGACAGCTATCTACACCTTC

v_call: TRBV30
j_call: TRBJ1-5
clone_size: few
d_call: NA
cdr3_aa: CAWSVGNPGQPQHF
cdr3_nt: TGTGCCTGGAGTGTGGGGAACCCCGGCCAGCCCCAGCATTTT

v_call: TRBV6-1
j_call: TRBJ1-1
clone_size: many
d_call: NA
cdr3_aa: CASSAGWLNTEAFF
cdr3_nt: TGTGCCAGCAGTGCAGGGTGGTTAAACACTGAAGCTTTCTTT

v_call: TRBV20-1
j_call: TRBJ1-1
clone_size: NA
d_call: NA
cdr3_aa: CSAGGGRNTEAFF
cdr3_nt: TGCAGTGCTGGAGGGGGGCGAAACACTGAAGCTTTCTTT

v_call: TRBV4-3
j_call: TRBJ2-5
clone_size: NA
d_call: NA
cdr3_aa: CASSKDTGRETQYF
cdr3_nt: TGCGCCAGCAGCAAAGATACAGGTCGAGAGACCCAGTACTTC

v_call: TRBV19
j_call: TRBJ1-3
clone_size: few
d_call: NA
cdr3_aa: CASSMDRAGNTIYF
cdr3_nt: TGTGCCAGTAGTATGGACCGCGCCGGAAACACCATATATTTT

v_call: TRBV24-1
j_call: TRBJ2-2
clone_size: NA
d_call: TRBD2
cdr3_aa: CATSQGTSGSGNTGELFF
cdr3_nt: TGTGCCACCAGTCAGGGGACTAGCGGGAGTGGGAACACCGGGGAGCTGTTTTTT

v_call: TRBV28
j_call: TRBJ2-1
clone_size: few
d_call: NA
cdr3_aa: CASGGPGEGSNEQFF
cdr3_nt: TGTGCCAGCGGAGGGCCGGGTGAGGGTAGCAATGAGCAGTTCTTC